This T cell receptor beta chain comes out of a study of blood T cell repertoires in COVID-19. The CDR3 is 13 residues long. Looked up from germline, CDR1 is LNHNV and CDR2 is YYDKDF (reference sequence). Trimming took 9 bases from V and 0 from J, leaving 11 bases between them. TCRdb's table, derived via immunoSEQ multiplex PCR, lists solely in-frame clones and lacks some. Here the sample spans about 410,000 clones, 90% being singletons. This receptor was identified in a man between 18 and 29 years old who had recovered from COVID-19. Sequencing was performed on PBMCs or T cells enriched from blood (not recorded which). The chain combines TRBV15 with TRBJ1-2; a weak D match, TRBD1 (6 bases). The CDR3 DNA reads as TGTGCCACGTCGACAGGAGCTAACTATGGCTACACCTTC. It encodes CATSTGANYGYTF.